These T cell receptor beta chains were read from a single sample in a study of PD-1 blockade in mismatch repair-deficient tumors. Libraries were prepared by immunoSEQ multiplex PCR; TCRdb keeps only in-frame clonotypes and omits some of them. This table holds 40,000 to 60,000 clones, approximately 80% found once. Specimen: PBMCs, collected before pembrolizumab treatment. These receptors were collected from an adult with mismatch repair-deficient cancer. CDR3s include the opening cysteine and the closing phenylalanine or tryptophan. Fields, in order: J gene, D gene, V gene, clone size, CDR3 DNA, CDR3 protein. The D gene is left open where the match is weak. The size of a clone is reported for some rows only, either as once, few or many, or as a class for expanded clones.

TRBJ2-7 NA TRBV4-3 NA TGCGCCAGCAGCCAACAAGCGGGTCTCTCCTACGAGCAGTACTTC CASSQQAGLSYEQYF
TRBJ2-1 NA TRBV27 NA TGTGCCAGCAGTTCCTGGATCCCTTCCTACAATGAGCAGTTCTTC CASSSWIPSYNEQFF
TRBJ1-4 NA TRBV29-1 few TGCAGCGCCTCCCCATTCGCAACTAATGAAAAACTGTTTTTT CSASPFATNEKLFF
TRBJ1-5 NA TRBV19 NA TGTGCCAGTATAGAGGGGGGACTAAATCAGCCCCAGCATTTT CASIEGGLNQPQHF
TRBJ1-1 NA TRBV27 NA TGTGCCAGCAGTTTATCGTGGCAGGGTACGACTGAAGCTTTCTTT CASSLSWQGTTEAFF
TRBJ2-7 TRBD2 TRBV5-8 NA TGTGCCAGCACCAAGCGGCTAGCGGGAGGACGGCCTCGTCTCGAGCAGTACTTC CASTKRLAGGRPRLEQYF
TRBJ2-1 TRBD2 TRBV5-1 few TGCGCCAGCAGCTTGGGTAGCGGGAACTACAATGAGCAGTTCTTC CASSLGSGNYNEQFF
TRBJ2-7 TRBD2 TRBV7-9 NA TGTGCCAGCAGCTTGGAGGGACTAGGTAGCGAGCAGTACTTC CASSLEGLGSEQYF
TRBJ2-1 TRBD1 TRBV14 NA TGTGCCAGCAGCCCGGGACAGGGGATGACGACCTCCTACAATGAGCAGTTCTTC CASSPGQGMTTSYNEQFF
TRBJ2-7 NA TRBV7-9 few TGTGCCAGCAGCCGGACTGGGTCCTACGAGCAGTACTTC CASSRTGSYEQYF
TRBJ2-2 TRBD1 TRBV11-2 NA TGTGCCAGCAGCTTGACAGGGTATACCGGGGAGCTGTTTTTT CASSLTGYTGELFF
TRBJ1-2 TRBD1 TRBV5-6 NA TGTGCCAGCAGCCGCAGACAGGGGAAGTACTATGGCTACACCTTC CASSRRQGKYYGYTF
TRBJ2-1 TRBD1 TRBV30 NA TGTGCCTGGTCCAGGGGGACAGGGGTATCTGAGCAGTTCTTC CAWSRGTGVSEQFF
TRBJ2-3 TRBD2 TRBV25-1 NA TGTGCCAGCAGTGCACCGGGACTAGCGACAGATACGCAGTATTTT CASSAPGLATDTQYF
TRBJ1-5 NA TRBV4-1 NA TGCGCCAGCAGCCAAGTGTGGGATTTGGGCAATCAGCCCCAGCATTTT CASSQVWDLGNQPQHF
TRBJ2-3 NA TRBV10-3 NA TGTGCCCCCTATCATCGAGCGTTTGGAGTTTGGTTAACAGATACGCAGTATTTT CAPYHRAFGVWLTDTQYF
TRBJ2-1 NA TRBV6-5 NA TGTGCCAGCACTCGGACTCGCTCCTACAATGAGCAGTTCTTC CASTRTRSYNEQFF
TRBJ2-3 NA TRBV7-8 few TGTGCCAGCAGCTTAGGAGGGGCAGATACGCAGTATTTT CASSLGGADTQYF
TRBJ2-3 NA TRBV5-1 NA TGCGCCAGCAGCCAGAGGGAGTGGTCAGATACGCAGTATTTT CASSQREWSDTQYF
TRBJ1-4 NA TRBV28 NA TGTGCCAGCGGAGCCGGGGTGACTAATGAAAAACTGTTTTTT CASGAGVTNEKLFF
TRBJ2-1 TRBD1 TRBV5-6 NA TGTGCCAGCAGCTCTCCGGGACAGGGTAGATTGGATGAGCAGTTCTTC CASSSPGQGRLDEQFF
TRBJ2-1 TRBD2 TRBV25-1 few TGTGCCAGCAGTTCCGCGGGAGAGGACAATGAGCAGTTCTTC CASSSAGEDNEQFF
TRBJ1-1 NA TRBV14 NA TGTGCCCTCATGGGGATCAGGGGGAACACTGAAGCTTTCTTT CALMGIRGNTEAFF
TRBJ1-1 TRBD1 TRBV4-1 NA TGCGCCAGCAGCCACACAGGGGCAGGGAACACTGAAGCTTTCTTT CASSHTGAGNTEAFF
TRBJ2-3 NA TRBV7-9 NA TGTGCCAGCAGCTCTTATACGCAGTATTTT CASSSYTQYF
TRBJ2-7 NA TRBV7-6 NA TGTGCCAGCAGCTTAGTAGTCTGGAAGACAGCCACCTCGAATGAGCAGTACTTC CASSLVVWKTATSNEQYF
TRBJ2-1 NA TRBV7-2 NA TGTGCCAGCAGCTTAGCGGCCCCCGACAATGAGCAGTTCTTC CASSLAAPDNEQFF
TRBJ1-2 NA TRBV6-5 NA TGTGCCAGCAGTTACGCCCAACAGCGCGGCTACACCTTC CASSYAQQRGYTF
TRBJ1-2 NA TRBV19 NA TGTGCCAGTAGTATAGAAACAGCCCCCTATGGCTACACCTTC CASSIETAPYGYTF
TRBJ2-1 TRBD2 TRBV15 NA TGTGCCACCAGCTTCTACGGGGGAGCGGGAGGGACAAATGAGCAGTTCTTC CATSFYGGAGGTNEQFF
TRBJ2-1 NA TRBV9 NA TGTGCCAGCAGCCCCCAGTCGGCCCGGTCCTACAATGAGCAGTTCTTC CASSPQSARSYNEQFF